The 12 T cell receptor beta chains below come from one sample, sequenced in a study of cytomegalovirus exposure and HLA in healthy donors. Primers: 60 Vbeta forward and 13 Jbeta reverse. Assay used: immunoSEQ multiplex PCR; TCRdb lists only in-frame clones, some missing. Counted here are 130,000 to 150,000 clones, 64% occurring once; the ten biggest clones make up around 2.9%. Material for sequencing was PBMCs. The source is a woman aged 25-40 years in good health and CMV-seropositive.

V usage is TRBV10-3 and J usage is TRBJ2-5, with TRBD1 identical over 7 bases. Germline loops: CDR1 ENHRY, CDR2 SYGVKD. The length of the CDR3 is 14 residues. V was pared by 9 bases and J by 0 bases, with 7 bases of the junction left unmatched. The CDR3 DNA follows: TGTGCCATTTGGACAGGAGCTTACCAAGAGACCCAGTACTTC. This codes for CAIWTGAYQETQYF.

This clone was found a few times. The chain has TRBV6-1 and TRBJ1-2, with D tentatively TRBD1 (6 bases). Per germline, CDR1 MNHNS and CDR2 SASEGT. The CDR3 runs to 14 residues. V was pared by 1 base and J by 1 base, with 7 bases between. The DNA of the CDR3 is TGTGCCAGCAGTGAAGGGACAGATAACTATGGCTACACCTTC. It yields the protein CASSEGTDNYGYTF.

A remark on this clone: Other nucleotide sequences from this sample produce the same CDR3. The rearrangement links TRBV25-1 to TRBJ1-2, with D tentatively TRBD1 (6 bases). Germline V gene sequence: CDR1 MGHDK, CDR2 SYGVNS. The V gene lost 4 bases and the J gene lost 3 bases, with 6 bases spanning the gap. The CDR3 has 12 amino acids. In nucleotides, the CDR3 is TGTGCCAGCAGTGCAGGGGACTATGGCTACACCTTC. It translates to CASSAGDYGYTF.

This clone was seen a handful of times. This chain links TRBV18 with TRBJ2-3; D is possibly TRBD1 (5 bases). The CDR3 runs to 15 residues. V lost 1 base, J lost 2 bases, and 10 bases lay in between. CDR1 is KGHSH and CDR2 is LQKENI in the germline V gene. This CDR3 reads CASSPLQEFTDTQYF. The CDR3 DNA reads TGTGCCAGCTCACCACTACAGGAGTTCACAGATACGCAGTATTTT.

This clone was counted between two and nine times. The J gene is TRBJ1-2, the V gene TRBV5-4; D remains ambiguous. CDR1 and CDR2 (germline): SGHNT, YYREEE (reference sequence). This CDR3 spans 16 amino acids. V was shortened by 5 bases and J by 7 bases, with 24 bases between the two germline ends. CDR3 protein: CASSVITGLRRGGYTF. For the CDR3, the DNA is TGTGCCAGCAGTGTCATCACCGGGTTGCGACGGGGTGGCTACACCTTC.

CDR3 residues: CASSRGTSGNSYEQYF. CDR3 sequence (DNA): TGTGCCAGCAGCCGAGGGACTAGCGGGAACTCCTACGAGCAGTACTTC. The chain carries TRBV4-2 and TRBJ2-7; 13 bases are a match to TRBD2. The J segment lost 0 bases and the V segment lost 4 bases, leaving 3 bases of the junction unmatched. Germline CDR1 LGHNA, CDR2 YNFKEQ. The CDR3 sequence is 16 residues long.

This chain links TRBV2 with TRBJ1-1; D remains ambiguous. CDR1 is SNHLY, CDR2 FYNNEI, per germline. Trimming took 7 bases from V and 0 from J, leaving 12 bases between them. This CDR3 contains 14 residues. CDR3 in DNA: TGTGCCAGCACCGAGCTAGGAATGAACACTGAAGCTTTCTTT. Protein sequence: CASTELGMNTEAFF.

V and J are TRBV10-3 and TRBJ1-6, with D perhaps matching TRBD1 (6 bases). There are 16 residues in the CDR3. Per the germline V gene, CDR1 is ENHRY and CDR2 is SYGVKD. V was trimmed by 2 bases and J by 8 bases, leaving 16 bases between them. CDR3 sequence reads: CAISESRVRGDSPLHF. The CDR3 bases are TGTGCCATCAGTGAGAGTCGGGTCAGGGGTGATTCACCCCTCCACTTT.

Only one count was recorded for this clone. This chain connects TRBV2 to TRBJ2-3; D unclear. The CDR3 totals 13 residues. CDR1 and CDR2 (germline): SNHLY, FYNNEI. V lost 8 bases to trimming and J lost 2 bases, with 11 bases between them. In DNA, the CDR3 is TGTGCCAGCGTACGCCTATCCACAGATACGCAGTATTTT. This codes for CASVRLSTDTQYF.

The CDR3 region is CASSAGELSGYTF. The CDR3 DNA is TGTGCCAGCAGCGCAGGGGAATTGTCTGGCTACACCTTC. V and J are TRBV9 and TRBJ1-2; possibly TRBD1 for D (6 bases). Trimming left V 3 bases short and J 7 bases short, with 13 bases between. The germline V gene encodes CDR1 SGDLS and CDR2 YYNGEE. The CDR3 covers 13 residues.

The CDR3 coding sequence is TGTGCCTGGAGTGACGGGTCCATGCCAGGGGAGACTGAAGCTTTCTTT. Protein: CAWSDGSMPGETEAFF. V and J are TRBV30 and TRBJ1-1, with D tentatively TRBD1 (6 bases). The CDR3 totals 16 residues. Germline V lookup: CDR1 GTSNPN, CDR2 SVGIG (reference sequence). V lost 1 base to trimming and J lost 5 bases, with 20 bases between them.

The genes are TRBV7-9 and TRBJ2-7; 10 positions agree with TRBD1. Germline V lookup: CDR1 SEHNR, CDR2 FQNEAQ (reference sequence). V lost 3 bases to trimming and J lost 4 bases; unmatched junction nucleotides: 3. The CDR3 spans 14 residues. The CDR3 DNA reads as TGTGCCAGCAGCTTCGGACAGGGGGTATACGAGCAGTACTTC. This gives the protein CASSFGQGVYEQYF.